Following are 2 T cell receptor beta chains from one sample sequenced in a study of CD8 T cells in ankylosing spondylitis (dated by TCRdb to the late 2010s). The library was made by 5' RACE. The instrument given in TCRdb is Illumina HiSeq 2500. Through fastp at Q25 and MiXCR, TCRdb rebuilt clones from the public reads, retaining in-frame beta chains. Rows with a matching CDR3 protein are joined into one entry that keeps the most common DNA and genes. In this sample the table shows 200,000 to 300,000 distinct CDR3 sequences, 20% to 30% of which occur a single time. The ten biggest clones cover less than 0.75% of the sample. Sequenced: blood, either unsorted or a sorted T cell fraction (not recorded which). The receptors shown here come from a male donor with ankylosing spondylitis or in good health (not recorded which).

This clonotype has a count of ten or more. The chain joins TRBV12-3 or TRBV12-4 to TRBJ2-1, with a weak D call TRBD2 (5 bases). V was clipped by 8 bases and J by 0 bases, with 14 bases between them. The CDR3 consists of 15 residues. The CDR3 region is CASGSGLSSYNEQFF. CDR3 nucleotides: TGTGCCAGCGGCAGCGGACTTAGCTCCTACAATGAGCAGTTCTTC.

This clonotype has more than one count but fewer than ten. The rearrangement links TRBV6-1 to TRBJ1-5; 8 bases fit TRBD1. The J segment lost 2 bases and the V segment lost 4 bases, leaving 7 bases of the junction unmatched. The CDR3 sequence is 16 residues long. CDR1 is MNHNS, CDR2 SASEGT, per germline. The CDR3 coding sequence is TGTGCCAGCAGTGGACAGGGGAGGGTGGGCAATCAGCCCCAGCATTTT. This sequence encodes CASSGQGRVGNQPQHF.